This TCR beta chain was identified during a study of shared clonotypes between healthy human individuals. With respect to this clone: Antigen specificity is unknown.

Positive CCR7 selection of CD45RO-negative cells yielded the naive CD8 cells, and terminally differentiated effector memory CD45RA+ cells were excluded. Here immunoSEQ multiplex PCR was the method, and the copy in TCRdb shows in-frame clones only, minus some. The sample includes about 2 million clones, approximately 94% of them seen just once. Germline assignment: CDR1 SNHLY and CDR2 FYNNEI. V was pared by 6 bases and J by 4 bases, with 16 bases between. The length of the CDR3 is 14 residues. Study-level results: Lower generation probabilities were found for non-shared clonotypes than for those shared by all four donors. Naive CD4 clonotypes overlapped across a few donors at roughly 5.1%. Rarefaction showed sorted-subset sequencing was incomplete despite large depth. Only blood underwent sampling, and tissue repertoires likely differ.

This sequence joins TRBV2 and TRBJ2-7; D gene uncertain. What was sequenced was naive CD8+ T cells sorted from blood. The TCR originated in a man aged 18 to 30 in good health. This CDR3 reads CASREDGVGYEQYF. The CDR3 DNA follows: TGTGCCAGCAGAGAGGACGGCGTGGGTTACGAGCAGTACTTC.